Each of the 21 T cell receptor beta chains below was sequenced from the same sample in a study of OX40 agonist ivuxolimab in advanced cancers. The protocol was immunoSEQ multiplex PCR, while the TCRdb copy is restricted to in-frame clones and leaves out a portion. Found here are about 91,000 clones, roughly 86% of them singletons; the top ten hold about 4%. The sample here was CD4+ or CD8+ T cells sorted from blood, taken in a trial of the OX40 agonist ivuxolimab. Receptors were obtained from an adult with an advanced solid tumor such as melanoma, head and neck, liver or kidney cancer.

V and J are TRBV28 and TRBJ2-5, with D perhaps given as TRBD1 or TRBD2 (6 bases each). CDR1 MDHEN and CDR2 SYDVKM come from the germline V gene. The CDR3 runs to 16 residues. Between the trimmed V and J ends, which lost 5 bases and 0 bases, there was a span of 16 bases. CDR3 DNA: TGTGCCAGCAGTCCGCGAAGGGGGGCCCACCAAGAGACCCAGTACTTC. The encoded protein is CASSPRRGAHQETQYF.

The J gene is TRBJ1-2, the V gene TRBV28; the D gene is possibly TRBD1 (6 bases). The CDR3 spans 14 residues. The ends were cut back, 7 bases at V and 7 bases at J, with 19 bases in the middle. Germline loops: CDR1 MDHEN, CDR2 SYDVKM. The CDR3 DNA reads as TGTGCCAGCAAGGAGGGACACCAGGGTGGTGGCTACACCTTC. This encodes CASKEGHQGGGYTF.

The V gene is TRBV27, the J gene TRBJ1-2, with D uncertain. V lost 5 bases and J 8 bases, leaving 12 bases between the germline ends. Germline CDR1 reads MNHEY; CDR2 reads SMNVEV (reference sequence). This CDR3 comprises 12 residues. The CDR3 here is CASSPDSRGYTF. The CDR3 DNA follows: TGTGCCAGCAGTCCAGACTCGAGGGGCTACACCTTC.

This rearrangement joins TRBV30 to TRBJ2-3; 11 positions match TRBD2. V lost 1 base, J lost 3 bases, and 3 bases stayed unmatched. The germline V gene encodes CDR1 GTSNPN and CDR2 SVGIG (reference sequence). This CDR3 region has 15 residues. The CDR3 nucleotides are TGTGCCTGGAGTGAGGCTAGCGGGAGGACAGATACGCAGTATTTT. Its translation is CAWSEASGRTDTQYF.

This rearrangement joins TRBV29-1 to TRBJ1-1, with no clear D. Germline-derived CDR1 and CDR2 are SQVTM and ANQGSEA. V lost 0 bases and J 7 bases, leaving 15 bases between the germline ends. CDR3 length equals 14 residues. The CDR3 loop is CSVEDRSRGLEAFF. CDR3 DNA sequence: TGCAGCGTTGAAGATCGTAGCCGAGGGCTTGAAGCTTTCTTT.

J is TRBJ1-3 and V is TRBV28, with D unclear. Trimming pared 4 bases from V and 2 bases from J, leaving 12 bases between. Germline values: CDR1 MDHEN, CDR2 SYDVKM. The CDR3 sequence is 15 residues long. The CDR3 spells CASSWAGNTGNTIYF. CDR3 nucleotides: TGTGCCAGCAGTTGGGCGGGGAACACTGGAAACACCATATATTTT.

V usage is TRBV9 and J usage is TRBJ2-7; 9 nucleotides line up with TRBD1. Germline CDR1 SGDLS, CDR2 YYNGEE. V lost 0 bases, J lost 7 bases, and 5 bases stayed unmatched. The CDR3 has 14 amino acids. This chain's CDR3 is CASSVEQGATEQYF. DNA of the CDR3: TGTGCCAGCAGCGTAGAACAGGGGGCTACGGAGCAGTACTTC.

V usage is TRBV18 and J usage is TRBJ2-7; D not certain. CDR3 length equals 18 residues. V was cut by 1 base and J by 1 base, with 20 bases left in between. The germline V gene encodes CDR1 KGHSH and CDR2 LQKENI. The CDR3 DNA is TGTGCCAGCTCACCACTCCAGTTGGGATACTCCTCATCCTACGAGCAGTACTTC. Its translation is CASSPLQLGYSSSYEQYF.

V gene TRBV7-2 combines with J gene TRBJ2-5, with 9 bases identical to TRBD1. This CDR3 is built from 15 residues. With V trimmed by 1 base and J by 4 bases, 4 bases remained unmatched. Germline V gene lookup returns CDR1 SGHTA and CDR2 FQGNSA. CDR3 nucleotides: TGTGCCAGCAGCTTAGACAGGGGGCGCCCAGAGACCCAGTACTTC. Translated, it gives CASSLDRGRPETQYF.

The chain joins TRBV4-3 to TRBJ2-6, with D tentatively TRBD2 (6 bases). Germline V gives CDR1 LGHNA, CDR2 YSLEER. V dropped 2 bases and J dropped 0 bases, with 11 bases sitting between them. The CDR3 extends over 17 amino acids. Here the CDR3 DNA reads TGCGCCAGCAGCCAACAGGCGGGGAGCTCTGGGGCCAACGTCCTGACTTTC. Translating gives CASSQQAGSSGANVLTF.

The chain combines TRBV2 with TRBJ2-2; TRBD2 agrees at 8 bases. Germline CDR1 SNHLY, CDR2 FYNNEI. V trimming: 4 bases; J trimming: 6 bases; junction bases outside the gene matches: 1. This CDR3 is built from 13 residues. CDR3 DNA: TGTGCCAGCAGTGTACTAGCGGCCGGGGAGCTGTTTTTT. Protein: CASSVLAAGELFF.

The rearrangement links TRBV15 to TRBJ1-3, with D unclear. Germline V gene lookup returns CDR1 LNHNV and CDR2 YYDKDF (reference sequence). V dropped 0 bases and J dropped 0 bases, with 9 bases sitting between them. This CDR3 is 16 amino acids long. CDR3 loop: CATSRDQGISGNTIYF. As DNA, the CDR3 is TGTGCCACCAGCAGAGATCAAGGGATCTCTGGAAACACCATATATTTT.

The genes are TRBV7-2 and TRBJ1-2; possibly TRBD1 for D (5 bases). Germline CDR1 reads SGHTA; CDR2 reads FQGNSA. The CDR3 has 14 amino acids. V was clipped by 4 bases and J by 10 bases, with 19 bases between them. The CDR3 is CASSSRTGLVAYTF. CDR3 in DNA: TGTGCCAGCAGCTCGAGAACAGGTTTAGTTGCCTACACCTTC.

The chain is built from TRBV19 and TRBJ1-2; TRBD1 matches 9 bases. The V and J ends lost 4 bases and 8 bases, in that order; junction bases with no gene match: 8. The V gene's germline CDR1 is LNHDA and CDR2 SQIVND (reference sequence). CDR3 length equals 14 residues. The CDR3 nucleotides read TGTGCCAGTAGTACGGGACAGGGAGTAGGAGGCTACACCTTC. Translating gives CASSTGQGVGGYTF.

The chain combines TRBV4-1 with TRBJ2-5; D call uncertain. The CDR3 is made up of 17 amino acids. Germline V gene data show CDR1 as MGHRA and CDR2 as YSYEKL. Trimming took off 0 bases at V and 0 bases at J, with 14 bases between the two ends. This chain's CDR3 is CASSQEFYAANQETQYF. In DNA form, the CDR3 reads TGCGCCAGCAGCCAAGAATTCTACGCCGCAAACCAAGAGACCCAGTACTTC.

The chain combines TRBV7-2 with TRBJ1-3; no clear D gene. Germline loops: CDR1 SGHTA, CDR2 FQGNSA. CDR3 length equals 17 residues. V was trimmed by 2 bases and J by 0 bases, leaving 14 bases between them. CDR3 DNA sequence: TGTGCCAGCAGCTTAACCCAGGACCACAGCTCTGGAAACACCATATATTTT. Residues: CASSLTQDHSSGNTIYF. Using reference TRBV7-2 and TRBJ1-3 for the parts outside the CDR3, the full variable domain is GAGVSQSPSNKVTEKGKDVELRCDPISGHTALYWYRQSLGQGLEFLIYFQGNSAPDKSGLPSDRFSAERTGGSVSTLTIQRTQQEDSAVYLCASSLTQDHSSGNTIYFGEGSWLTVV.

The J gene is TRBJ2-1, the V gene TRBV11-2; D remains ambiguous. CDR1 and CDR2 (germline): SGHAT, FQNNGV. V dropped 5 bases and J dropped 5 bases, with 13 bases sitting between them. This CDR3 is built from 14 residues. The CDR3 bases are TGTGCCAGCAGCAATATGAGGACCCACAATGAGCAGTTCTTC. As protein: CASSNMRTHNEQFF.

This clone was counted once. The rearrangement links TRBV19 to TRBJ2-2, with 7 bases that match TRBD2. J gave up 6 bases and V 7 bases, and 8 bases lay outside the gene matches. The germline CDR1 and CDR2 sequences are LNHDA and SQIVND (reference sequence). This CDR3 spans 14 amino acids. Here the CDR3 DNA reads TGTGCCAGTACCACTAGCGACTACTCCGGGGAGCTGTTTTTT. Its protein is CASTTSDYSGELFF.

This chain connects TRBV12-5 to TRBJ1-1; perhaps TRBD1 as D (6 bases). Between the trimmed V and J ends, which lost 0 bases and 2 bases, there was a span of 7 bases. This CDR3 region has 14 residues. Germline-derived CDR1 and CDR2 are LGHNT and FRNRAP. CDR3 sequence reads: CASGLVGTNTEAFF. CDR3 DNA sequence: TGTGCTAGTGGTTTGGTTGGGACAAACACTGAAGCTTTCTTT.

The J gene is TRBJ2-2, the V gene TRBV19; 8 positions match TRBD2. The CDR3 consists of 16 residues. CDR1 is LNHDA and CDR2 is SQIVND in the germline V gene (reference sequence). V lost 6 bases, J lost 6 bases, and 12 bases stayed unmatched. CDR3 sequence reads: CASSPGVREVAGELFF. DNA of the CDR3: TGTGCCAGTAGCCCAGGGGTGCGGGAGGTAGCCGGGGAGCTGTTTTTT. Combining the CDR3 with reference TRBV19 and TRBJ2-2 gives the whole variable domain DGGITQSPKYLFRKEGQNVTLSCEQNLNHDAMYWYRQDPGQGLRLIYYSQIVNDFQKGDIAEGYSVSREKKESFPLTVTSAQKNPTAFYLCASSPGVREVAGELFFGEGSRLTVL.

J is TRBJ1-6 and V is TRBV10-3; D remains ambiguous. The CDR3 totals 12 residues. Germline V CDR1 and CDR2: ENHRY, SYGVKD. Trimming removed 8 bases from V and 7 bases from J, with 9 bases in between. In DNA form, the CDR3 reads TGTGCCATCGGCTTAAGGAATTCACCCCTCCACTTT. This sequence encodes CAIGLRNSPLHF.